These T cell receptor beta chains were read from a single sample in a study of PD-1 blockade in classical Hodgkin lymphoma. Sequenced by immunoSEQ multiplex PCR; TCRdb stores in-frame clones only, minus some. The table shows 100,000 or so clones, with approximately 90% occurring only once. Sequencing used peripheral blood mononuclear cells (PBMCs), obtained before the second cycle of nivolumab. The source is a human donor with classical Hodgkin lymphoma. The CDR3 runs from the conserved cysteine through the conserved F or W. A D gene is named only where the DNA matches it firmly. Expanded clones get a size class; other rows say once, few or many, or leave the size out.

cdr3_nt cdr3_aa j_call clone_size d_call v_call cdr3_length
TGCAGTGCTAACCGAGGTGCAGAAGCTTTCTTT CSANRGAEAFF TRBJ1-1 - - TRBV20-1 11
TGTGCCAGCAGCCAAGAGTCAGGGTCCGGGAACGAGCAGTACTTC CASSQESGSGNEQYF TRBJ2-7 - - TRBV4-2 15
TGTGCCAGCAGCAAAGTTGAGTTGTCTAAAGATAGCAATCAGCCCCAGCATTTT CASSKVELSKDSNQPQHF TRBJ1-5 - - TRBV21-1 18
TGTGCCAGCAGCCCCCGAGGGGGGACCTACAATGAGCAGTTCTTC CASSPRGGTYNEQFF TRBJ2-1 once - TRBV5-8 15
TGTGCCACCAGCAGAGGTTCCGGAGGCAATAATGAAAAACTGTTTTTT CATSRGSGGNNEKLFF TRBJ1-4 - - TRBV15 16
TGTGCCAGCAGCCTGACAGGGAACCATGAGCAGTTCTTC CASSLTGNHEQFF TRBJ2-1 - TRBD1 TRBV11-3 13
TGTGCCAGCAGCCTGAGGACAGGGAGGGTCAGTGACTATGGCTACACCTTC CASSLRTGRVSDYGYTF TRBJ1-2 - TRBD1 TRBV7-9 17
TGTGCCAGTAGTATATTTCGAGAACTAGCGGGGGTCGGGGAGCTGTTTTTT CASSIFRELAGVGELFF TRBJ2-2 - TRBD2 TRBV19 17
TGCGCCAGCAGCCCAGACGCAACTAATGAAAAACTGTTTTTT CASSPDATNEKLFF TRBJ1-4 - - TRBV5-1 14
TGTGCCTGGAGGACAGGGCGAGACACTGAAGCTTTCTTT CAWRTGRDTEAFF TRBJ1-1 - TRBD1 TRBV30 13
TGTGCCTGGAGTGTTTACTCGGAAGCTTTCTTT CAWSVYSEAFF TRBJ1-1 - - TRBV30 11
TGTGCCAGCAGCTCGCGGGACAGGGGAAATGAGCAGTTCTTC CASSSRDRGNEQFF TRBJ2-1 - TRBD1 TRBV7-9 14
TGCGCCAGCAGCTATTCCTACGAGCAGTACTTC CASSYSYEQYF TRBJ2-7 - - TRBV5-1 11
TGTGCCAGCAGTTTATCTCCGGGACAGGGCTACAATGAGCAGTTCTTC CASSLSPGQGYNEQFF TRBJ2-1 - TRBD1 TRBV27 16
TGTGCCAGTAGTGTAGACAGGGGAAACATTCAGTACTTC CASSVDRGNIQYF TRBJ2-4 - TRBD1 TRBV19 13
TGTGCCAGCAGCCAAGGACAGCACAATGAGCAGTTCTTC CASSQGQHNEQFF TRBJ2-1 once - TRBV11-2 13
TGTGCCAGCTCACCAACGACAGAGCCGAACACTGAAGCTTTCTTT CASSPTTEPNTEAFF TRBJ1-1 - - TRBV18 15
TGTGCCTGGACCGTAGGGAGGACATGGCCCTCTGGAAACACCATATATTTT CAWTVGRTWPSGNTIYF TRBJ1-3 - - TRBV30 17
TGTGCCAGCAGCCAAGGCGGGGCTACTTTCTTT CASSQGGATFF TRBJ1-1 few - TRBV4-2 11
TGTGCCTGGCAGGCTGGGTACGCTGAAGCTTTCTTT CAWQAGYAEAFF TRBJ1-1 - - TRBV30 12
TGTGCCACAAGACTACAGGGGAACACTGAAGCTTTCTTT CATRLQGNTEAFF TRBJ1-1 - - TRBV15 13
TGTGCTAGTGGCCAGGGATTCTCTGGAAACACCATATATTTT CASGQGFSGNTIYF TRBJ1-3 - - TRBV12-5 14
TGCAGCGGCAATCGGGCGAACACTGAAGCTTTCTTT CSGNRANTEAFF TRBJ1-1 - - TRBV29-1 12
TGTGCCAGCAGTCCCATAGCGGGGGCGAGGGCAGATACGCAGTATTTT CASSPIAGARADTQYF TRBJ2-3 - TRBD2 TRBV28 16
TGTGCCAGCAGTTACGGTGGAGGAGGCTACACCTTC CASSYGGGGYTF TRBJ1-2 - - TRBV6-5 12
TGTGCCAGCAGCTTTGGCGACACTCAGCAGTTCTTC CASSFGDTQQFF TRBJ2-1 - - TRBV7-3 12
TGTGCCAGCAGCCAAGACGCAGGAATTAATGAAAAACTGTTTTTT CASSQDAGINEKLFF TRBJ1-4 - - TRBV14 15
TGCGCCAGCAGCTTGTACGGTTCCTACGAGCAGTACTTC CASSLYGSYEQYF TRBJ2-7 - - TRBV5-1 13
TGTGCCAGCAGCCTAGGGGGCGGGGGCCACAATGAGCAGTTCTTC CASSLGGGGHNEQFF TRBJ2-1 - - TRBV7-2 15
TGTGCCACCAGCAGAGATGTTTCAGGGTCCGGGGAGCTGTTTTTT CATSRDVSGSGELFF TRBJ2-2 - - TRBV15 15
TGTGCCAGCAGCTTTAAACGTGCACTAGCGGGGGGGCCTAAAAACATTCAGTACTTC CASSFKRALAGGPKNIQYF TRBJ2-4 - TRBD2 TRBV7-8 19
TGTGCCACCAGCAGAGATGTGCTAGGGCAAGAGACCCAGTACTTC CATSRDVLGQETQYF TRBJ2-5 - - TRBV15 15
TGTGCCAGCAAGCCCCCGGTGACAGCCAACACCGGGGAGCTGTTTTTT CASKPPVTANTGELFF TRBJ2-2 - - TRBV25-1 16
TGTGCCAGTAGTATCAAGGGGAATTTGGAAGCTTTCTTT CASSIKGNLEAFF TRBJ1-1 - - TRBV19 13
TGTGCCAGCAGTCCTCTAAGAGTAGGGTCCTACGAGCAGTACTTC CASSPLRVGSYEQYF TRBJ2-7 - - TRBV28 15
TGTGCCAGCAGCTTGGAGGGGGACGGTTGGCCTTTTGGAAACACCATATATTTT CASSLEGDGWPFGNTIYF TRBJ1-3 - - TRBV5-6 18
TGTGCCAGCAGCAAAGAATTGGGGAGGGGGCTTTCATTGGATCAGCCCCAGCATTTT CASSKELGRGLSLDQPQHF TRBJ1-5 - - TRBV21-1 19
TGTGCCAGCAGTTACTCGCAGGAAGATGGCTACACCTTC CASSYSQEDGYTF TRBJ1-2 - - TRBV6-5 13
TGTGCCAGCAGCTTACAGGGGCGAGCAACTGAAGCTTTCTTT CASSLQGRATEAFF TRBJ1-1 - - TRBV7-9 14
TGTGCCTGGAGTGTACAGGGGACAGGGGCCTACGAGCAGTACTTC CAWSVQGTGAYEQYF TRBJ2-7 few TRBD1 TRBV30 15
TGCGCCAGCAGCCAGACTAAACAGTCTGCCTATGGCTACACCTTC CASSQTKQSAYGYTF TRBJ1-2 once - TRBV4-3 15
TGTGCCAGCAGCCCTTGGAGAGAGACCCAGTACTTC CASSPWRETQYF TRBJ2-5 - - TRBV28 12
TGTGCCAGCACCGCCATTCTGAACACTGAAGCTTTCTTT CASTAILNTEAFF TRBJ1-1 - - TRBV6-1 13
TGTGCCAGCAGTTTAGAGGTCACCAGCTACGAGCAGTACTTC CASSLEVTSYEQYF TRBJ2-7 - - TRBV28 14
TGTGCCAGCGATCGGGGCCGGGGGACTGAAGCTTTCTTT CASDRGRGTEAFF TRBJ1-1 once - TRBV28 13
TGTGCCAGCAGCTTGGAGGGACAGGGATCAAGAGAGGCCCAGTACTTC CASSLEGQGSREAQYF TRBJ2-5 - TRBD1 TRBV5-8 16
TGTGCCAGCAGCGTGGGGCTTACGCTATACGAGCAGTACTTC CASSVGLTLYEQYF TRBJ2-7 - - TRBV9 14